This paragraph reports one T cell receptor (beta chain). Antigen: not known. The data originate from a study of human T cells and chemical hapten exposure. Looking at the study overall: Alopecia areata, totalis or universalis affected patients, mainly female.

Time point given: patch test 1, 2 weeks after DPC sensitization. As for treatment: therapeutic diphenylcyclopropenone sensitization with weekly scalp DPC. TCRdb called the RACE reads again in MiXCR, with one record for every CDR3 protein. Here the sample spans 340,000 or so distinct CDR3 sequences, 5.5% to 8% being singletons. Study-wide points: Expanded TCRs clustered into significantly more large CDR3 similarity groups than controls, the analysis revealed.

The sample consisted of whole blood, taken in connection with sensitization to the hapten diphenylcyclopropenone (DPC). The source is a young woman with alopecia areata. Some clones in this sample may be carry-over from other donors' samples.

This CDR3 reads CASSEGVVAYEQYF. In DNA, the CDR3 is TGTGCCAGCAGTGAGGGTGTCGTTGCCTACGAGCAGTACTTC. This sequence joins TRBV6-1 and TRBJ2-7; D is uncertain. Germline CDR1 is MNHNS and CDR2 is SASEGT. Trimming cost V 3 bases and J 2 bases, with 11 bases left between them. This CDR3 is built from 14 residues.